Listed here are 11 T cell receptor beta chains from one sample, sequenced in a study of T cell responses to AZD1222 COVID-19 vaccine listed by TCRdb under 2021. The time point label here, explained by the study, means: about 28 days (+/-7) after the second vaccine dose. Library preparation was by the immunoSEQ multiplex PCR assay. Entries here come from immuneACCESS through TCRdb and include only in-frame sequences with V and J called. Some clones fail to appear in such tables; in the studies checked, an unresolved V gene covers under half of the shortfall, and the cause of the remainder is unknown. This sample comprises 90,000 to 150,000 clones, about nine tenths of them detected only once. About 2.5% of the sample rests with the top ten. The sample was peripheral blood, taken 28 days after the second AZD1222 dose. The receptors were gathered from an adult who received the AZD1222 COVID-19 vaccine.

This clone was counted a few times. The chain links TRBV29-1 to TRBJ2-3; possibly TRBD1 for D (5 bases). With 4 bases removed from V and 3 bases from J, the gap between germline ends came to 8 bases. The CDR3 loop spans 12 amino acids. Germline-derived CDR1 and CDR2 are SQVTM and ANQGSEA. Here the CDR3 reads CSVARATDTQYF. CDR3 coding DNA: TGCAGCGTTGCCAGGGCTACAGATACGCAGTATTTT.

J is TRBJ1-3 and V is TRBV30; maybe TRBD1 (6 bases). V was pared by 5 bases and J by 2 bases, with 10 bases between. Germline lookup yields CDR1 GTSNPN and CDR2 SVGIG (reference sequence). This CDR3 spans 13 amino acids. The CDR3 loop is CAWEGDTGNTIYF. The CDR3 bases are TGTGCCTGGGAGGGGGACACTGGAAACACCATATATTTT. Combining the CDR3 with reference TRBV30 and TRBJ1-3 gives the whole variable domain SQTIHQWPATLVQPVGSPLSLECTVEGTSNPNLYWYRQAAGRGLQLLFYSVGIGQISSEVPQNLSASRPQDRQFILSSKKLLLSDSGFYLCAWEGDTGNTIYFGEGSWLTVV.

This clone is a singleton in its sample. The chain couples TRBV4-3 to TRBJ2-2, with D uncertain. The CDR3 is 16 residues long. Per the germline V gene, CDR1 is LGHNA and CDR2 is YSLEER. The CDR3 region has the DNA TGCGCTCTGATGGTGGGGAAACCAAAAAACACCGGGGAGCTGTTTTTT. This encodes CALMVGKPKNTGELFF.

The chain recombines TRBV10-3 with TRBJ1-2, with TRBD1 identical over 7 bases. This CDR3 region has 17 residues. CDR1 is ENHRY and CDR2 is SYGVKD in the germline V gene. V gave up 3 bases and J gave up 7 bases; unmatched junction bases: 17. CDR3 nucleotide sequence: TGTGCCATCAGTGATGCCGCTAGACAGGGACTACTTCCTGGCTACACCTTC. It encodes CAISDAARQGLLPGYTF.

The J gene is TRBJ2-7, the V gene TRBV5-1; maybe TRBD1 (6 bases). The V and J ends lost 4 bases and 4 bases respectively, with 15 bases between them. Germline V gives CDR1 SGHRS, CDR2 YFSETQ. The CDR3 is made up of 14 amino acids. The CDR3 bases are TGCGCCAGCAGCCCCCGCGGACAGAATTACGAGCAGTACTTC. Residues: CASSPRGQNYEQYF.

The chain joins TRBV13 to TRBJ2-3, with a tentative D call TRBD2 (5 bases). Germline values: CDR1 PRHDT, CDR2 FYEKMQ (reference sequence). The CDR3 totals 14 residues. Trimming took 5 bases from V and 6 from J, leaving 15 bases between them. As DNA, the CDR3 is TGTGCCAGCAGCCCCAACCGGGAATGGGATACGCAGTATTTT. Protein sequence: CASSPNREWDTQYF. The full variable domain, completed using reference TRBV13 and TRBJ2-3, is AAGVIQSPRHLIKEKRETATLKCYPIPRHDTVYWYQQGPGQDPQFLISFYEKMQSDKGSIPDRFSAQQFSDYHSELNMSSLELGDSALYFCASSPNREWDTQYFGPGTRLTVL.

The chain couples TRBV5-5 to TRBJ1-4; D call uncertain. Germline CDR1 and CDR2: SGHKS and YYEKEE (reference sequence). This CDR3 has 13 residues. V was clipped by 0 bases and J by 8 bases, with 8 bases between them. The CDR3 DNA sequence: TGTGCCAGCAGCTTGGGACCGGGAGAAAAACTGTTTTTT. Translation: CASSLGPGEKLFF.

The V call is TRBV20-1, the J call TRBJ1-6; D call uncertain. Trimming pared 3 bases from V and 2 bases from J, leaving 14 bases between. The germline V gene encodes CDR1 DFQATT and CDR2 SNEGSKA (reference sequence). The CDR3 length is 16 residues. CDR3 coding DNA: TGCAGTGCTAGTTCAGATCTAATCCCCTATAATTCACCCCTCCACTTT. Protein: CSASSDLIPYNSPLHF.

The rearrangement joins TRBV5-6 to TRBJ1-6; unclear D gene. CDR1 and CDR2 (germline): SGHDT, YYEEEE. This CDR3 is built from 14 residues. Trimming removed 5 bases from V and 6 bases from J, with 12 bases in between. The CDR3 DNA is TGTGCCAGCAGAAACGGACTTGGTAATTCACCCCTCCACTTT. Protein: CASRNGLGNSPLHF.

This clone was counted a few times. The DNA for the CDR3 is TGTGCCAGCAGCGAGATACGACAGGTTGTTGAGCAGTTCTTC. This encodes CASSEIRQVVEQFF. The gene calls are TRBV7-2 and TRBJ2-1; D possibly corresponds to TRBD1 (6 bases). The CDR3 consists of 14 residues. Trimming removed 5 bases from V and 9 bases from J, with 17 bases in between. CDR1 SGHTA and CDR2 FQGNSA come from the germline V gene.

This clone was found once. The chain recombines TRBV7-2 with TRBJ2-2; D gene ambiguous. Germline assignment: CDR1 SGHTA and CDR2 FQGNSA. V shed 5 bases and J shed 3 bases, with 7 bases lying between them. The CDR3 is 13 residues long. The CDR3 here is CASSVYDTGELFF. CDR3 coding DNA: TGTGCCAGCAGCGTTTACGACACCGGGGAGCTGTTTTTT.